This T cell receptor (beta chain) stems from a study of shared clonotypes between healthy human individuals. Study details: A donor's plate count was three for CD4 naive and three for CD4 memory; CD8 naive had two and CD8 memory one.

The CDR3 runs 11 residues. Healthy and HIV-negative, the adult donors had no recent acute infections or vaccinations. The data were produced by immunoSEQ multiplex PCR, yet TCRdb's version contains in-frame clones alone and is incomplete. The sample has more than 2 million clones; around 95% are singletons. The sequenced material came from naive CD4+ T cells sorted from blood. As for subset: CD45RA+ positively selected. The J gene is TRBJ2-3, the V gene TRBV21-1; the table gives TRBD2 as D, unverified against the DNA. TRBV21-1 is flagged as a pseudogene. The sequence was collected from a young man in good health. The CDR3 region is CASTLLDTQYF. In nucleotides, the CDR3 is TGTGCCAGCACACTTTTAGATACGCAGTATTTT.